A selection of T cell receptor beta chains follows, all from one sample in a study of blood T cell repertoires in COVID-19. Sequencing used immunoSEQ multiplex PCR; TCRdb keeps in-frame clones, though not all of them. The sample yields 280,000 or so clones, roughly 88% seen once. The specimen sequenced was peripheral blood. Every receptor here comes from a woman aged 25-40 years who had recovered from COVID-19. The CDR3 runs from the conserved cysteine through the conserved F or W. The D gene is left open where the match is weak. Only part of the rows carry a size: once, few, many, or a class if the clone is expanded.

v_gene	j_gene	abundance	d_gene	CDR3aa	CDR3nt
TRBV28	TRBJ2-1	-	-	CASSSSSYNEQFF	TGTGCCAGCAGTTCCTCCTCCTACAATGAGCAGTTCTTC
TRBV24-1	TRBJ2-2	-	-	CATSDLHTGNTGELFF	TGTGCCACCAGTGATTTGCATACGGGGAACACCGGGGAGCTGTTTTTT
TRBV19	TRBJ2-7	-	-	CASSILPISLRGIRSYEQYF	TGTGCCAGTAGTATCCTCCCTATATCTCTCAGAGGGATCCGAAGCTACGAGCAGTACTTC
TRBV19	TRBJ2-7	-	TRBD1	CASSIAGQIPYEQYF	TGTGCCAGTAGTATAGCGGGACAGATTCCCTACGAGCAGTACTTC
TRBV5-1	TRBJ2-5	-	TRBD1	CASSFNTGGQETQYF	TGCGCCAGCAGCTTTAACACAGGGGGCCAAGAGACCCAGTACTTC
TRBV28	TRBJ1-5	-	-	CASSEDSRTQHF	TGTGCCAGCAGTGAAGACAGTCGGACCCAGCATTTT
TRBV7-6	TRBJ1-1	few	-	CASSRQENTEAFF	TGTGCCAGCAGCCGTCAGGAGAACACTGAAGCTTTCTTT
TRBV2	TRBJ2-7	-	TRBD2	CASSEWEGKPYEQYF	TGTGCCAGCAGTGAATGGGAGGGCAAGCCCTACGAGCAGTACTTC
TRBV28	TRBJ2-5	once	-	CASSIPAQKAQYF	TGTGCCAGCAGTATCCCGGCACAGAAGGCCCAGTACTTC
TRBV3-1/TRBV3-2	TRBJ1-5	few	-	CASSQSGNQPQHF	TGTGCCAGCAGCCAATCAGGCAATCAGCCCCAGCATTTT